The 27 T cell receptor beta chains below come from one sample, sequenced in a study of Ad26.COV2.S vaccination and SARS-CoV-2 variants. TCRdb keeps only in-frame clones here, not all; method: immunoSEQ multiplex PCR. The data hold around 300,000 clones, with 65% to 90% observed a single time. Sample treatment: 15 to 20 received Ad26.COV2.S at low or high dose, single or two shots; 5 received placebo; per-sample allocation not given. Sampling happened 63 days after the first vaccine or placebo injection. Material: peripheral blood, obtained in a trial of Ad26.COV2.S vaccine versus placebo. Every receptor here comes from a person between 18 and 59 years old who received the Ad26.COV2.S COVID-19 vaccine or a placebo.

V and J are TRBV6-2 or TRBV6-3 and TRBJ1-5; D is unresolved. V was shortened by 0 bases and J by 7 bases, with 7 bases between the two germline ends. Per germline, CDR1 MNHEY and CDR2 SVGEGT. The CDR3 has 13 amino acids. CDR3 coding DNA: TGTGCCAGCAGTTACTCCAGCCAACAGCCCCAGCATTTT. The encoded protein is CASSYSSQQPQHF.

This clone is a singleton in its sample. The rearrangement uses TRBV25-1 and TRBJ2-7; TRBD1 aligns across 8 bases. Trimming took 7 bases from V and 12 from J; bases not matched to a gene: 8. CDR1 is MGHDK, CDR2 SYGVNS, per germline. CDR3 length: 11 amino acids. CDR3: CASTRDRWLYF. The DNA of the CDR3 is TGTGCCAGCACCCGGGACAGGTGGTTGTACTTC.

The chain combines TRBV19 with TRBJ2-2; possible D gene TRBD2, 6 bases. The CDR3 contains 15 residues. Trimming shortened V by 3 bases and J by 0 bases, and 8 bases separated the two germline ends. CDR1 and CDR2 from the germline V gene are LNHDA and SQIVND (reference sequence). The CDR3 sequence is CASSMLAANTGELFF. CDR3 sequence (DNA): TGTGCCAGTAGTATGTTAGCGGCGAACACCGGGGAGCTGTTTTTT.

The V gene is TRBV28, the J gene TRBJ2-6; TRBD1 matches 8 bases. This CDR3 has 19 amino acids. From germline, CDR1 is MDHEN and CDR2 SYDVKM. Losses at the gene ends were 5 bases for V and 0 bases for J; bases not matched to a gene: 12. The CDR3 spells CASSRWGTGTDSGANVLTF. In DNA, the CDR3 is TGTGCCAGCAGTCGATGGGGGACAGGCACAGACTCTGGGGCCAACGTCCTGACTTTC.

This clone came up a few times. The chain links TRBV30 to TRBJ1-2, with 8 positions matching TRBD1. The CDR3 has 12 amino acids. V was clipped by 7 bases and J by 3 bases; unmatched bases: 4. Germline-derived CDR1 and CDR2 are GTSNPN and SVGIG (reference sequence). CDR3 bases: TGTGCCTTGGACAGGGCCCACTATGGCTACACCTTC. Translating gives CALDRAHYGYTF.

The chain couples TRBV5-1 to TRBJ2-7; D perhaps matches TRBD2 (5 bases). Per the germline V gene, CDR1 is SGHRS and CDR2 is YFSETQ. V was pared by 0 bases and J by 3 bases, with 19 bases between. The CDR3 consists of 17 residues. CDR3 sequence reads: CASSLVEFQRRSYEQYF. CDR3 bases: TGCGCCAGCAGCTTGGTTGAGTTTCAGCGGAGGAGCTACGAGCAGTACTTC.

J is TRBJ2-3 and V is TRBV7-9; 9 positions agree with TRBD1. The germline V gene encodes CDR1 SEHNR and CDR2 FQNEAQ (reference sequence). The trim removed 5 bases at V and 6 bases at J, leaving 12 bases unmatched. This CDR3 contains 16 residues. CDR3 in DNA: TGTGCCAGCAGCCCGAGCGGACAGGGGCCCCCCGATACGCAGTATTTT. This encodes CASSPSGQGPPDTQYF.

The chain recombines TRBV5-5 with TRBJ1-2; D ambiguous. From germline, CDR1 is SGHKS and CDR2 YYEKEE (reference sequence). This CDR3 is built from 15 residues. Between the trimmed V and J ends, which lost 1 base and 1 base, there was a span of 11 bases. Here the CDR3 DNA reads TGTGCCAGCAGCTTGTCGTCCTTGGGTAACTATGGCTACACCTTC. Its protein is CASSLSSLGNYGYTF.

V and J are TRBV18 and TRBJ1-2; D gene unclear. Germline lookup yields CDR1 KGHSH and CDR2 LQKENI. The V gene lost 3 bases and the J gene lost 6 bases, with 8 bases spanning the gap. This CDR3 has 12 residues. Here the CDR3 DNA reads TGTGCCAGCTCACCCACCCGAGATGGCTACACCTTC. It codes for CASSPTRDGYTF.

This clone was observed a handful of times. The rearrangement links TRBV5-5 to TRBJ2-2; tentatively, D is TRBD2 (6 bases). The CDR3 contains 16 residues. V was trimmed by 4 bases and J by 7 bases, leaving 20 bases between them. CDR1 SGHKS and CDR2 YYEKEE come from the germline V gene (reference sequence). CDR3 amino acids: CASSLRVGSVGGELFF. The CDR3 nucleotides are TGTGCCAGCAGCCTCCGGGTCGGGAGTGTCGGCGGGGAGCTGTTTTTT.

The chain has TRBV6-6 and TRBJ1-2; weak D call: TRBD1 (5 bases). The germline CDR1 and CDR2 sequences are MNHNY and SVGAGI (reference sequence). V shed 0 bases and J shed 4 bases, with 9 bases lying between them. The CDR3 spans 14 residues. The CDR3: CASSYSSGAYGYTF. The CDR3 nucleotides are TGTGCCAGCAGTTACTCCTCCGGGGCCTATGGCTACACCTTC.

This clone was found a few times. The chain recombines TRBV4-2 with TRBJ2-7, with 11 bases matching TRBD2. V shed 3 bases and J 4 bases; nucleotides not matched to a gene: 8. Germline-derived CDR1 and CDR2 are LGHNA and YNFKEQ. The CDR3 totals 16 residues. This CDR3 reads CASSQGTSGSTYEQYF. The DNA of the CDR3 is TGTGCCAGCAGCCAGGGAACTAGCGGGAGTACGTACGAGCAGTACTTC.

The rearrangement uses TRBV4-1 and TRBJ2-3; 7 bases agree with TRBD2. The length of the CDR3 is 17 residues. V was clipped by 4 bases and J by 0 bases; unmatched bases: 10. The V gene's germline CDR1 is MGHRA and CDR2 YSYEKL. The CDR3 nucleotides read TGCGCCAGCAGCCCTGCCGGGTGGACTAGAAGCACAGATACGCAGTATTTT. This gives the protein CASSPAGWTRSTDTQYF.

The rearrangement uses TRBV24-1 and TRBJ2-3, with 15 nucleotides matching TRBD2. Germline CDR1 is KGHDR and CDR2 is SFDVKD. There are 14 residues in the CDR3. V was clipped by 9 bases and J by 3 bases; unmatched bases: 0. CDR3 loop: CATGTSGRTDTQYF. CDR3 coding DNA: TGTGCCACCGGGACTAGCGGGAGGACAGATACGCAGTATTTT.

V is TRBV5-4 and J is TRBJ1-5; D perhaps matches TRBD1 (5 bases). The CDR3 sequence is 13 residues long. Trimming left V 1 base short and J 5 bases short, with 7 bases between. Germline V CDR1 and CDR2: SGHNT, YYREEE (reference sequence). The CDR3 coding sequence is TGTGCCAGCAGCTTGTGGGGGGATCAGCCCCAGCATTTT. Translated, it gives CASSLWGDQPQHF.

The J gene is TRBJ2-1, the V gene TRBV7-8, with unresolved D. Germline CDR1 is SGHVS and CDR2 is FQNEAQ. Between the trimmed V and J ends, which lost 2 bases and 8 bases, there was a span of 4 bases. The CDR3 extends over 11 amino acids. Here the CDR3 reads CASSLFYEQFF. The CDR3 DNA is TGTGCCAGCAGCTTATTTTATGAGCAGTTCTTC.

The rearrangement joins TRBV7-3 to TRBJ2-5, with unresolved D. V lost 5 bases, J lost 7 bases, and 17 bases lay in between. This CDR3 has 14 residues. The germline V gene encodes CDR1 SGHTA and CDR2 FQGTGA. In nucleotides, the CDR3 is TGTGCCAGCAGCCCCTCGGGTGGACCGGGGACCCAGTACTTC. It specifies CASSPSGGPGTQYF. The variable domain in full, completed from reference TRBV7-3 and TRBJ2-5, reads GAGVSQTPSNKVTEKGKYVELRCDPISGHTALYWYRQSLGQGPEFLIYFQGTGAADDSGLPNDRFFAVRPEGSVSTLKIQRTERGDSAVYLCASSPSGGPGTQYFGPGTRLLVL.

In its sample, this clone was seen once. The rearrangement uses TRBV19 and TRBJ1-6; no firm D call. Between the trimmed V and J ends, which lost 7 bases and 7 bases, there was a span of 14 bases. This CDR3 is built from 14 residues. The germline gives CDR1 LNHDA, CDR2 SQIVND (reference sequence). As DNA, the CDR3 is TGTGCCAGTAACGTCGGGATGAACAATTCACCCCTCCACTTT. This codes for CASNVGMNNSPLHF.

This chain joins TRBV7-9 and TRBJ2-5; D is uncertain. This CDR3 has 14 amino acids. V lost 1 base, J lost 1 base, and 7 bases lay in between. Germline CDR1 reads SEHNR; CDR2 reads FQNEAQ (reference sequence). CDR3 DNA sequence: TGTGCCAGCAGCTTAGGTTTTACCCAAGAGACCCAGTACTTC. Protein sequence: CASSLGFTQETQYF.

The genes are TRBV19 and TRBJ1-5, with D unresolved. Germline lookup yields CDR1 LNHDA and CDR2 SQIVND (reference sequence). This CDR3 region has 13 residues. V was pared by 2 bases and J by 2 bases, with 4 bases between. Here the CDR3 reads CASSINGNQPQHF. As DNA, the CDR3 is TGTGCCAGTAGTATAAATGGCAATCAGCCCCAGCATTTT.

V usage is TRBV7-9 and J usage is TRBJ2-4; D gene unclear. The CDR3 loop spans 16 amino acids. Germline V lookup: CDR1 SEHNR, CDR2 FQNEAQ (reference sequence). Trimming removed 5 bases at V and 0 bases at J, with 14 bases between. DNA for the CDR3: TGTGCCAGCAGCGAACCCCTGGGGTTAGCCAAAAACATTCAGTACTTC. It is translated as CASSEPLGLAKNIQYF.

The V and J genes are TRBV5-1 and TRBJ1-5; tentatively, D is TRBD1 (5 bases). The CDR3 covers 14 residues. CDR1 and CDR2 (germline): SGHRS, YFSETQ. The V end lost 0 bases, the J end lost 7 bases, and 11 bases lay between the germline ends. CDR3 sequence reads: CASSLEGDRQPQHF. DNA of the CDR3: TGCGCCAGCAGCTTGGAAGGGGACCGGCAGCCCCAGCATTTT.

The chain carries TRBV7-2 and TRBJ2-7, with D perhaps matching TRBD2 (5 bases). The germline V and J ends were trimmed by 5 bases and 6 bases, with 20 bases remaining between them. The CDR3 contains 15 residues. Germline-derived CDR1 and CDR2 are SGHTA and FQGNSA. CDR3: CASSPRGTVEGEQYF. In DNA form, the CDR3 reads TGTGCCAGCAGCCCCCGGGGTACCGTTGAAGGCGAGCAGTACTTC. The whole variable domain, filled in from reference TRBV7-2 and TRBJ2-7, reads GAGVSQSPSNKVTEKGKDVELRCDPISGHTALYWYRQSLGQGLEFLIYFQGNSAPDKSGLPSDRFSAERTGGSVSTLTIQRTQQEDSAVYLCASSPRGTVEGEQYFGPGTRLTVT.

The chain employs TRBV28 and TRBJ1-4; D might be TRBD1 (5 bases). Per germline, CDR1 MDHEN and CDR2 SYDVKM. This CDR3 is 14 amino acids long. V lost 4 bases, J lost 7 bases, and 13 bases lay in between. As DNA, the CDR3 is TGTGCCAGCAGTTGGAAAGGGGCAAGTGAAAAACTGTTTTTT. Its translation: CASSWKGASEKLFF.

This clone was counted a few times. The J gene is TRBJ2-4, the V gene TRBV28, with 14 nucleotides matching TRBD2. V lost 5 bases to trimming and J lost 8 bases; unmatched junction nucleotides: 8. The CDR3 is 16 amino acids. Germline loops: CDR1 MDHEN, CDR2 SYDVKM. The CDR3 bases are TGTGCCAGCAGTGTCGTCCCGGGACTAGCGGGAGACATTCAGTACTTC. Encoded protein: CASSVVPGLAGDIQYF. Based on the CDR3 plus reference TRBV28 and TRBJ2-4, the full variable domain is DVKVTQSSRYLVKRTGEKVFLECVQDMDHENMFWYRQDPGLGLRLIYFSYDVKMKEKGDIPEGYSVSREKKERFSLILESASTNQTSMYLCASSVVPGLAGDIQYFGAGTRLSVL.

The chain joins TRBV5-6 to TRBJ1-4; possibly TRBD1 for D (6 bases). Trimming removed 2 bases from V and 6 bases from J, with 11 bases in between. CDR3 length: 14 residues. The germline gives CDR1 SGHDT, CDR2 YYEEEE. CDR3 DNA: TGTGCCAGCAGCTTTTGGGGGGGCCATGAAAAACTGTTTTTT. It encodes CASSFWGGHEKLFF. Combining the CDR3 with reference TRBV5-6 and TRBJ1-4 gives the whole variable domain DAGVTQSPTHLIKTRGQQVTLRCSPKSGHDTVSWYQQALGQGPQFIFQYYEEEERQRGNFPDRFSGHQFPNYSSELNVNALLLGDSALYLCASSFWGGHEKLFFGSGTQLSVL.

The rearrangement links TRBV7-3 to TRBJ2-3, with TRBD2 identical over 7 bases. This CDR3 comprises 14 residues. Germline V lookup: CDR1 SGHTA, CDR2 FQGTGA. With V trimmed by 2 bases and J by 5 bases, 4 bases remained unmatched. The CDR3 nucleotides are TGTGCCAGCAGCTTAGCGGGAGCTGGAGATACGCAGTATTTT. Translating it yields CASSLAGAGDTQYF.